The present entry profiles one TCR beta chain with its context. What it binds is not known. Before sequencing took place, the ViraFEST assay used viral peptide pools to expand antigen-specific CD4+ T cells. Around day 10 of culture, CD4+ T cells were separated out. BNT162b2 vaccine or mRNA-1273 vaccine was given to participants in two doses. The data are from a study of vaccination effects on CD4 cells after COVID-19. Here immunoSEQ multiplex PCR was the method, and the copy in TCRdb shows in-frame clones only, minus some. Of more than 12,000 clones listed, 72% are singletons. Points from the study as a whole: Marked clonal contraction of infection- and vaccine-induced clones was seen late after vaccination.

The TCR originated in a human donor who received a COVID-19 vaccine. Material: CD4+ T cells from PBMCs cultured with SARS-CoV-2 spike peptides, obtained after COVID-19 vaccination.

CDR3 sequence reads: CAWSTPGPPVEKLFF. The CDR3 DNA is TGTGCCTGGAGTACCCCGGGACCTCCCGTGGAAAAACTGTTTTTT. This chain links TRBV30 with TRBJ1-4; D is possibly TRBD1 (5 bases). This CDR3 comprises 15 residues. Germline assignment: CDR1 GTSNPN and CDR2 SVGIG (reference sequence). Deletions cut 2 bases from V and 8 bases from J, with 18 bases between.